The 30 T cell receptor beta chains listed next were all sequenced from one sample in a study of blood T cells in healthy people across ages. Alongside a J-beta primer mix, a sample-barcoded 5' primer served in a second PCR lasting about 7 to 11 cycles. One entry per CDR3 protein, called by TCRdb with MiXCR from the 5' RACE reads. In the table there are about 1.8 million distinct CDR3 sequences, 49% of which are singletons. Sequenced: blood. The receptor set was obtained from a woman in her forties in good health.

This chain uses TRBV21-1 with TRBJ2-5; TRBD1, the table's D call, was not compared with the DNA. The J call may be wrong; the DNA end is better matched by TRBJ2-7. TRBV21-1 is labeled a pseudogene. The CDR3 covers 12 residues. In DNA form, the CDR3 reads TGTGCCACCCGGACAGGGCCCTACGAGCAGTACTTC. Protein product: CATRTGPYEQYF.

The rearrangement links TRBV6-2 or TRBV6-3 to TRBJ2-5; D unresolved. The V gene's germline CDR1 is MNHEY and CDR2 SVGEGT. The length of the CDR3 is 13 residues. V was cut by 6 bases and J by 2 bases, with 10 bases left in between. CDR3 residues: CASRQFGQETQYF. Written as DNA, the CDR3 is TGTGCCAGCAGACAGTTCGGTCAAGAGACCCAGTACTTC.

The chain links TRBV20-1 to TRBJ2-7, with D uncertain. Germline assignment: CDR1 DFQATT and CDR2 SNEGSKA (reference sequence). The CDR3 has 14 residues. The V end was cut by 2 bases, the J end by 2 bases, with 13 bases between. The DNA of the CDR3 is TGCAGTGCTAGAAGCAAGGGCTTTACCTACGAGCAGTACTTC. Translating it yields CSARSKGFTYEQYF.

The chain couples TRBV7-6 to TRBJ2-4; D unresolved. The CDR3 sequence is 15 residues long. Looked up from germline, CDR1 is SGHVS and CDR2 is FNYEAQ. The V end was cut by 0 bases, the J end by 8 bases, with 14 bases between. CDR3 sequence: CASSLAPGSVDIQYF. In DNA form, the CDR3 reads TGTGCCAGCAGCTTAGCGCCAGGCAGTGTCGACATTCAGTACTTC. The whole variable domain, remainder taken from reference TRBV7-6 and TRBJ2-4, is GAGVSQSPRYKVTKRGQDVALRCDPISGHVSLYWYRQALGQGPEFLTYFNYEAQQDKSGLPNDRFSAERPEGSISTLTIQRTEQRDSAMYRCASSLAPGSVDIQYFGAGTRLSVL.

This clonotype was picked up a small number of times. J is TRBJ2-7 and V is TRBV7-2; 7 bases map to TRBD2. V lost 1 base to trimming and J lost 4 bases; unmatched junction nucleotides: 10. Germline assignment: CDR1 SGHTA and CDR2 FQGNSA. The CDR3 totals 16 residues. In nucleotides, the CDR3 is TGTGCCAGCAGCTTAGAAGGCGGGGCTAGCGGATACGAGCAGTACTTC. This gives the protein CASSLEGGASGYEQYF.

Here the CDR3 reads CASSPTGGAATDTQYF. The DNA for the CDR3 is TGTGCCAGCAGTCCCACAGGGGGCGCCGCCACAGATACGCAGTATTTT. V usage is TRBV7-3 and J usage is TRBJ2-3, with 9 bases matching TRBD1. Germline CDR1 is SGHTA and CDR2 is FQGTGA. The length of the CDR3 is 16 residues. After removal of 6 bases from V and 2 bases from J, the junction contained 9 bases not matched to a gene.

The J gene is TRBJ1-4, the V gene TRBV4-3; 9 bases are a match to TRBD1. J gave up 7 bases and V 4 bases, and 7 bases lay outside the gene matches. The CDR3 loop spans 15 amino acids. Per germline, CDR1 LGHNA and CDR2 YSLEER. CDR3 sequence: CASSPIGTGPEKLFF. Written as DNA, the CDR3 is TGCGCCAGCAGCCCTATCGGGACAGGGCCTGAAAAACTGTTTTTT.

For the CDR3, the DNA is TGTGCCACCAGTGATTTGGAGGGTGGACAGGGCACAGATACGCAGTATTTT. Translated, it gives CATSDLEGGQGTDTQYF. V and J are TRBV24-1 and TRBJ2-3, with 7 bases matching TRBD1. After removal of 0 bases from V and 1 base from J, the junction contained 6 bases not matched to a gene. This CDR3 has 17 residues. Looked up from germline, CDR1 is KGHDR and CDR2 is SFDVKD.

J is TRBJ2-2 and V is TRBV15, with D possibly matching TRBD1 (6 bases). V lost 9 bases and J 5 bases, leaving 16 bases between the germline ends. Germline V gives CDR1 LNHNV, CDR2 YYDKDF (reference sequence). This CDR3 is built from 14 residues. CDR3 DNA: TGTGCCACTTCCCAGGGGCCACTAACCGGGGAGCTGTTTTTT. Its protein product is CATSQGPLTGELFF.

The gene calls are TRBV4-3 and TRBJ1-6; TRBD1 is a possible D gene (5 bases). V was shortened by 3 bases and J by 7 bases, with 16 bases between the two germline ends. CDR1 and CDR2 from the germline V gene are LGHNA and YSLEER. The CDR3 has 16 residues. This CDR3 reads CASSQDIPNLNSPLHF. The CDR3 bases are TGCGCCAGCAGCCAGGACATTCCAAACTTGAATTCACCCCTCCACTTT.

Points on this clonotype: At one of its ends the junction is not consistent with the germline gene, which may arise from a read error. The gene calls are TRBV15 and TRBJ2-5; D may be TRBD1 (6 bases). The CDR3 runs to 15 residues. CDR1 is LNHNV and CDR2 is YYDKDF in the germline V gene (reference sequence). CDR3 bases: TGTGCCACCGGCAGAGAGTACAGGGACCAAGAGACCCAGTACTTC. Translated, it gives CATGREYRDQETQYF.

This chain joins TRBV6-1 and TRBJ2-5; the match to TRBD1 covers 7 bases. Germline V CDR1 and CDR2: MNHNS, SASEGT. The junction had 6 bases not matched to a gene; V was cut back by 3 bases and J by 5 bases. The CDR3 runs 14 residues. The DNA of the CDR3 is TGTGCCAGCAGTGAGACAGGGCGTGGGGAGACCCAGTACTTC. Encoded protein: CASSETGRGETQYF.

The genes are TRBV12-3 or TRBV12-4 and TRBJ2-4; D assignment may be TRBD1 or TRBD2 (5 bases each). Trimming took off 6 bases at V and 3 bases at J, with 15 bases between the two ends. The CDR3 runs 15 residues. The CDR3 DNA is TGTGCCAGCAGCTGGGACCTTATAGGCAAAAACATTCAGTACTTC. Translating gives CASSWDLIGKNIQYF.

The chain uses TRBV7-8 and TRBJ2-5; D is possibly TRBD2 (7 bases). V lost 7 bases, J lost 1 base, and 22 bases lay in between. In germline, CDR1 is SGHVS, CDR2 FQNEAQ. This CDR3 spans 17 amino acids. The CDR3 nucleotides read TGTGCCAGCAACCCCCCTGGGGGGGCTAAACTCCAAGAGACCCAGTACTTC. Its translation: CASNPPGGAKLQETQYF.

This clonotype has a handful of counts. This sequence joins TRBV6-2 or TRBV6-3 and TRBJ2-4; 7 positions agree with TRBD1. The CDR3 has 17 residues. In germline, CDR1 is MNHEY, CDR2 SVGEGT. Trimming at V came to 0 bases and at J to 0 bases, leaving 5 bases not matched to a gene. Here the CDR3 DNA reads TGTGCCAGCAGTTACTCCACAGGGGATCGAGCCAAAAACATTCAGTACTTC. It codes for CASSYSTGDRAKNIQYF.

V usage is TRBV6-1 and J usage is TRBJ2-4, with 8 bases fitting TRBD2. Germline lookup yields CDR1 MNHNS and CDR2 SASEGT. V was clipped by 6 bases and J by 0 bases; unmatched bases: 10. There are 17 residues in the CDR3. The CDR3 DNA follows: TGTGCCAGCAGCCCCAGGGGACTAGACCTAGCCAAAAACATTCAGTACTTC. Protein: CASSPRGLDLAKNIQYF.

The CDR3 DNA follows: TGCAGTGCTAGAGATCTAAGCGGGGTCTCATCCTACAATGAGCAGTTCTTC. Protein: CSARDLSGVSSYNEQFF. The V and J genes are TRBV20-1 and TRBJ2-1; 7 positions agree with TRBD2. Germline CDR1 and CDR2: DFQATT and SNEGSKA (reference sequence). The CDR3 loop spans 17 amino acids. V trimming: 0 bases; J trimming: 1 base; junction bases outside the gene matches: 9.

The chain links TRBV29-1 to TRBJ1-2, with no clear D. Germline loops: CDR1 SQVTM, CDR2 ANQGSEA. The germline V and J ends were trimmed by 5 bases and 1 base, with 14 bases remaining between them. The CDR3 is 14 residues long. The CDR3 is CSVYDTSFNYGYTF. CDR3 DNA sequence: TGCAGCGTTTACGACACCTCTTTTAACTATGGCTACACCTTC.

The genes are TRBV9 and TRBJ2-1, with a possible D match to TRBD1 (5 bases). This CDR3 has 16 residues. V shed 2 bases and J shed 5 bases, with 17 bases lying between them. Germline V lookup: CDR1 SGDLS, CDR2 YYNGEE. This CDR3 is CASSVSRTLSNNEQFF. As DNA, the CDR3 is TGTGCCAGCAGCGTTAGCAGGACATTGAGTAACAATGAGCAGTTCTTC.

The genes are TRBV7-2 and TRBJ2-3, with 12 bases identical to TRBD2. Losses at the gene ends were 1 base for V and 2 bases for J; bases not matched to a gene: 7. The CDR3 is 18 amino acids. Looked up from germline, CDR1 is SGHTA and CDR2 is FQGNSA. The CDR3 loop reads CASSLGVGLAGYTDTQYF. In DNA form, the CDR3 reads TGTGCCAGCAGCTTAGGGGTTGGACTAGCGGGGTACACAGATACGCAGTATTTT.

This clonotype was seen only once. This chain joins TRBV20-1 and TRBJ1-4; TRBD1 is a possible D gene (5 bases). V lost 1 base to trimming and J lost 5 bases, with 11 bases between them. There are 14 residues in the CDR3. Per germline, CDR1 DFQATT and CDR2 SNEGSKA (reference sequence). This chain's CDR3 is CSARVPGTNEKLFF. The CDR3 region has the DNA TGCAGTGCTAGAGTTCCGGGGACGAATGAAAAACTGTTTTTT.

As for this clonotype: One end of the junction varies from germline; a read error may be responsible. The rearrangement uses TRBV5-6 and TRBJ2-5; the D gene is possibly TRBD2 (6 bases). The germline V gene has CDR1 SGHDT and CDR2 YYEEEE. The CDR3 loop spans 17 amino acids. The CDR3 here is CASSLALTSPHQETQYF. In nucleotides, the CDR3 is TGTGCCAGCAGCTTGGCCCTCACTAGCCCCCACCAGGAGACCCAGTACTTC.

In its sample, this clonotype was seen a few times. This chain connects TRBV7-2 to TRBJ2-1, with D possibly matching TRBD1 (7 bases). The CDR3 runs to 18 residues. Germline loops: CDR1 SGHTA, CDR2 FQGNSA. V was shortened by 1 base and J by 5 bases, with 21 bases between the two germline ends. DNA for the CDR3: TGTGCCAGCAGCTTAGAGCAAGGAGGGGGCAGTGGGAACAATGAGCAGTTCTTC. This encodes CASSLEQGGGSGNNEQFF.

V is TRBV6-4 and J is TRBJ2-3; D unresolved. The CDR3 runs to 14 residues. V lost 5 bases and J lost 4, with 13 bases in between. Germline V gene data show CDR1 as MRHNA and CDR2 as SNTAGT. CDR3 amino acids: CASSLDISADTQYF. In DNA form, the CDR3 reads TGTGCCAGCAGTCTAGACATCAGCGCAGATACGCAGTATTTT.

About this clonotype itself: Its ends do not fully match the called genes, so a read error is possible. This chain links TRBV7-2 with TRBJ2-3; D is ambiguous. From germline, CDR1 is SGHTA and CDR2 FQGNSA. The CDR3 extends over 14 amino acids. Here the CDR3 reads CASSIPGHTDTEYF. CDR3 coding DNA: TGTGCCAGCAGCATACCTGGCCACACAGATACGGAGTATTTT.

The chain has TRBV29-1 and TRBJ2-3, with 11 nucleotides matching TRBD1. Germline V gene sequence: CDR1 SQVTM, CDR2 ANQGSEA. V was clipped by 6 bases and J by 3 bases; unmatched bases: 5. CDR3 length: 14 residues. The CDR3 coding sequence is TGCAGCGTCGGGACAGGGGGGGGGACAGATACGCAGTATTTT. It is translated as CSVGTGGGTDTQYF.

J is TRBJ1-2 and V is TRBV12-3 or TRBV12-4; D call uncertain. V was trimmed by 3 bases and J by 9 bases, leaving 5 bases between them. The CDR3 runs to 10 residues. This chain's CDR3 is CASSLGSYTF. CDR3 DNA sequence: TGTGCCAGCAGTTTGGGCAGCTACACCTTC.

As to this clonotype: Germline and junction disagree at one end, which may indicate a read error. The chain uses TRBV7-9 and TRBJ1-2, with D possibly matching TRBD1 (6 bases). Germline V lookup: CDR1 SEHNR, CDR2 FQNEAQ (reference sequence). The CDR3 is 12 amino acids. CDR3 in amino acids: CASRLGGNGYTF. CDR3 nucleotide sequence: TGTGCCAGCCGCTTAGGGGGGAATGGCTACACCTTC.

This sequence joins TRBV2 and TRBJ2-1; 14 nucleotides agree with TRBD2. The junction had 4 bases not matched to a gene; V was cut back by 6 bases and J by 6 bases. This CDR3 has 15 amino acids. Germline-derived CDR1 and CDR2 are SNHLY and FYNNEI. The CDR3 loop reads CASSTGTSGGNEQFF. In DNA, the CDR3 is TGTGCCAGCAGCACCGGGACTAGCGGGGGCAATGAGCAGTTCTTC. Supplemented by reference TRBV2 and TRBJ2-1, the full variable domain reads EPEVTQTPSHQVTQMGQEVILRCVPISNHLYFYWYRQILGQKVEFLVSFYNNEISEKSEIFDDQFSVERPDGSNFTLKIRSTKLEDSAMYFCASSTGTSGGNEQFFGPGTRLTVL.

The chain combines TRBV14 with TRBJ2-1; possible D gene TRBD2, 5 bases. CDR3 length: 15 amino acids. Trimming pared 0 bases from V and 7 bases from J, leaving 13 bases between. Germline CDR1 reads SGHDN; CDR2 reads FVKESK. The chain's CDR3 is CASSQDSLRVNEQFF. DNA of the CDR3: TGTGCCAGCAGCCAAGATTCTCTGAGGGTTAATGAGCAGTTCTTC.